The 30 T cell receptor beta chains presented below share a single source sample, sequenced in a study of metastatic and nonmetastatic thyroid tumors (dated by TCRdb to the early 2020s). No treatment had been received by any patient before thyroid surgery. Receptor amplification or capture employed PCR. The run used an Illumina HiSeq 4000. The public reads were reanalyzed by TCRdb: fastp trimming at Q25, MiXCR alignment, in-frame beta chains only. This sample has under 30,000 clones in its table, and 3.5% to 5% of those were observed once. Approximately 22% of the sample rests with the top ten. The sequencing input was blood. The source of these receptors is a female donor with papillary thyroid cancer or a benign thyroid nodule (not recorded which). Some clones in this sample may be carry-over from other donors' samples.

Points on this clone: The junction and the germline gene differ at one end; a read error may be behind it. CDR3 nucleotide sequence: TGTGCCAGCACTGAAATTTACGTGGGACAAGAGCTACCTACGCTGCAGTACTTC. This gives the protein CASTEIYVGQELPTLQYF. The genes are TRBV6-1 and TRBJ2-7; a weak D match, TRBD1 (6 bases). Germline V gene sequence: CDR1 MNHNS, CDR2 SASEGT. The CDR3 has 18 amino acids.

Many counts were recorded for this clone. The V and J genes are TRBV7-9 and TRBJ2-7; weak D call: TRBD2 (6 bases). The CDR3 covers 13 residues. Germline V lookup: CDR1 SEHNR, CDR2 FQNEAQ (reference sequence). Trimming took off 5 bases at V and 6 bases at J, with 14 bases between the two ends. The CDR3 is CASSPSVGGEQYF. CDR3 DNA sequence: TGTGCCAGCAGCCCGAGTGTCGGGGGCGAGCAGTACTTC.

This clone was picked up many times. This may arise from a read error, as a much more abundant clone is one base away. Other DNA sequences within the sample encode an identical CDR3. The chain recombines TRBV7-9 with TRBJ1-3, with D possibly being TRBD1 (5 bases). The germline V gene encodes CDR1 SEHNR and CDR2 FQNEAQ (reference sequence). The CDR3 covers 16 residues. V dropped 9 bases and J dropped 3 bases, with 21 bases sitting between them. CDR3: CASSPLGGAFGNTIYF. CDR3 nucleotides: TGTGCCAGTAGCCCCCTAGGAGGGGCTTTTGGAAACACCATATATTTT.

This clone has a count of ten or more. The CDR3: CASSQAGSKDTQYF. CDR3 DNA sequence: TGTGCCAGCAGCCAAGCCGGGAGTAAAGATACGCAGTATTTT. This rearrangement joins TRBV4-2 to TRBJ2-3; D may be TRBD2 (6 bases). V shed 1 base and J shed 5 bases, with 10 bases lying between them. The length of the CDR3 is 14 residues. Germline lookup yields CDR1 LGHNA and CDR2 YNFKEQ.

This clone was picked up a small number of times. A single base separates this from a much larger clone, so it may be a read error. The chain employs TRBV2 and TRBJ1-4; D ambiguous. V gave up 5 bases and J gave up 9 bases, with 7 bases separating them. Germline V gene data show CDR1 as SNHLY and CDR2 as FYNNEI. CDR3 length equals 11 residues. The CDR3 nucleotides read TGTGCCAGCAGTCCGACACAAAAACTGTTTTTT. Its translation is CASSPTQKLFF.

This clone was picked up a small number of times. J is TRBJ1-2 and V is TRBV7-9, with TRBD1 identical over 8 bases. This CDR3 region has 16 residues. Germline V gives CDR1 SEHNR, CDR2 FQNEAQ (reference sequence). The V and J ends lost 8 bases and 3 bases, in that order; junction bases with no gene match: 14. The CDR3 region is CASAGDRGAFDYGYTF. CDR3 nucleotides: TGTGCCAGCGCCGGAGACAGGGGCGCATTCGACTATGGCTACACCTTC.

This clone showed up just a few times. Germline is not matched at one junction end, which may reflect a read error. In DNA form, the CDR3 reads TGTGCCGGCACGGGGGACAGTCGGTACGCGCAGTACTTC. Its translation is CAGTGDSRYAQYF. The chain combines TRBV6-2 or TRBV6-3 with TRBJ2-7; possibly TRBD1 for D (7 bases). CDR1 MNHEY and CDR2 SVGEGT come from the germline V gene. The CDR3 is made up of 13 amino acids.

There are many counts of this clone. V gene TRBV11-2 combines with J gene TRBJ1-1; no reliable D call. V lost 6 bases to trimming and J lost 1 base, with 12 bases between them. The CDR3 runs to 14 residues. Germline V gene lookup returns CDR1 SGHAT and CDR2 FQNNGV. The chain's CDR3 is CASRAQITNTEAFF. CDR3 nucleotides: TGTGCCAGCAGAGCACAGATAACGAACACTGAAGCTTTCTTT.

In its sample, this clone was seen many times. The gene calls are TRBV20-1 and TRBJ2-1; TRBD2 agrees at 10 bases. The CDR3 covers 14 residues. With 1 base clipped from V and 7 bases from J, the junction kept 4 bases outside the gene matches. CDR1 and CDR2 from the germline V gene are DFQATT and SNEGSKA (reference sequence). CDR3 region: CSARVLAGANEQFF. As DNA, the CDR3 is TGCAGTGCTAGAGTTCTAGCGGGAGCGAATGAGCAGTTCTTC.

This chain joins TRBV20-1 and TRBJ1-1; no firm D call. With 2 bases removed from V and 3 bases from J, the gap between germline ends came to 16 bases. This CDR3 contains 15 residues. Germline assignment: CDR1 DFQATT and CDR2 SNEGSKA (reference sequence). CDR3 sequence (DNA): TGCAGTGCTAGATATCGTGGGCGGTGTTACACTGAAGCTTTCTTT. Its protein is CSARYRGRCYTEAFF.

This clone appeared many times. The chain joins TRBV9 to TRBJ1-2, with D hard to call. Per germline, CDR1 SGDLS and CDR2 YYNGEE. The CDR3 loop spans 14 amino acids. V was shortened by 0 bases and J by 4 bases, with 10 bases between the two germline ends. The CDR3 is CASSVVGFSYGYTF. The CDR3 DNA reads TGTGCCAGCAGCGTAGTAGGGTTCAGCTATGGCTACACCTTC.

This chain uses TRBV27 with TRBJ2-7; TRBD1 aligns across 10 bases. CDR3 length: 15 residues. The germline V gene encodes CDR1 MNHEY and CDR2 SMNVEV (reference sequence). V gave up 5 bases and J gave up 0 bases; unmatched junction bases: 4. Here the CDR3 reads CASSPGTGVSYEQYF. CDR3 nucleotide sequence: TGTGCCAGCAGTCCCGGGACAGGGGTCTCCTACGAGCAGTACTTC.

This clone was counted between two and nine times. V gene TRBV27 combines with J gene TRBJ2-7; 10 nucleotides match TRBD2. Unmatched junction bases numbered 4, after V lost 5 bases and J lost 0 bases. Germline V gives CDR1 MNHEY, CDR2 SMNVEV (reference sequence). This CDR3 comprises 15 residues. CDR3: CASSEGLAASYEQYF. CDR3 coding DNA: TGTGCCAGCAGTGAAGGACTAGCGGCCTCCTACGAGCAGTACTTC.

About this clone: An end of the junction differs from the germline gene, which may be a read error. The rearrangement links TRBV5-1 to TRBJ2-7, with D perhaps being TRBD1 or TRBD2 (6 bases each). CDR3 length equals 14 residues. CDR1 and CDR2 from the germline V gene are SGHRS and YFSETQ. The CDR3 region is CSSSLGGGLYEQYF. The CDR3 nucleotides are TGCTCCAGCAGCTTGGGGGGCGGGCTTTACGAGCAGTACTTC.

This clone was observed a few times. One end of the junction is discordant with germline, which a read error may explain. The V and J genes are TRBV6-2 or TRBV6-3 and TRBJ1-5; 7 bases are a match to TRBD1. There are 14 residues in the CDR3. The germline gives CDR1 MNHEY, CDR2 SVGEGT. CDR3 loop: CASSYSTGFQPQHF. The CDR3 DNA follows: TGTGCCAGCAGCTACTCGACAGGGTTTCAGCCCCAGCATTTT.

CDR3 amino acids: CASRRGVKQGEQYF. In DNA form, the CDR3 reads TGTGCCAGTAGACGTGGGGTTAAGCAAGGCGAGCAGTACTTC. V gene TRBV6-2 or TRBV6-3 combines with J gene TRBJ2-7; D is uncertain. This CDR3 contains 14 residues. V gave up 9 bases and J gave up 6 bases, with 21 bases separating them. Germline V CDR1 and CDR2: MNHEY, SVGEGT.

The gene calls are TRBV5-8 and TRBJ1-5; D possibly corresponds to TRBD1 (6 bases). Germline V CDR1 and CDR2: SGHTS, YDEGEE. The CDR3 totals 15 residues. V dropped 4 bases and J dropped 5 bases, with 16 bases sitting between them. DNA for the CDR3: TGTGCCAGCAGCCTCAGGGGCAGGGGCCATCAGCCCCAGCATTTT. Translated, it gives CASSLRGRGHQPQHF.

This clone was seen at least ten times. This sequence joins TRBV7-9 and TRBJ1-2; TRBD1 matches at 8 bases. CDR1 and CDR2 (germline): SEHNR, FQNEAQ (reference sequence). V shed 4 bases and J 3 bases; nucleotides not matched to a gene: 4. This CDR3 is 14 amino acids long. CDR3 sequence (DNA): TGTGCCAGCAGCTGGACAGGGTGGGACTATGGCTACACCTTC. It codes for CASSWTGWDYGYTF. The complete variable domain, with remaining parts taken from reference TRBV7-9 and TRBJ1-2, reads DTGVSQNPRHKITKRGQNVTFRCDPISEHNRLYWYRQTLGQGPEFLTYFQNEAQLEKSRLLSDRFSAERPKGSFSTLEIQRTEQGDSAMYLCASSWTGWDYGYTFGSGTRLTVV.

This clone was recorded many times. The rearrangement joins TRBV11-2 to TRBJ2-7; 7 bases align to TRBD2. Germline CDR1 is SGHAT and CDR2 is FQNNGV. The CDR3 covers 15 residues. The junction had 4 bases not matched to a gene; V was cut back by 1 base and J by 1 base. The CDR3 nucleotides read TGTGCCAGCAGCTTAGCGGGGGGAGGGTCCTACGAGCAGTACTTC. Encoded protein: CASSLAGGGSYEQYF.

The CDR3, as DNA: TGTGCCAGCAGCTTACAGCGGGGCAACACCGGGGAGCTGTTTTTT. Residues: CASSLQRGNTGELFF. The chain couples TRBV11-1 to TRBJ2-2; 7 positions match TRBD2. Germline CDR1 is SGHAT and CDR2 is FQDESV (reference sequence). V shed 2 bases, J shed 2 bases, and the junction held 2 bases outside the gene matches. CDR3 size: 15 residues.

This clone was seen at least ten times. J is TRBJ2-3 and V is TRBV2; TRBD1 matches at 9 bases. The CDR3 covers 19 residues. Germline lookup yields CDR1 SNHLY and CDR2 FYNNEI. Trimming cost V 2 bases and J 3 bases; bases outside gene matches: 15. As DNA, the CDR3 is TGTGCCAGCAGTGAATGGGGAGGGGGGGACAGGGTAGGAACAGATACGCAGTATTTT. It encodes CASSEWGGGDRVGTDTQYF.

By share of the sample, this clone is medium-sized (0.01 to 0.1%). The chain recombines TRBV15 with TRBJ2-7, with D possibly being TRBD1 (6 bases). The CDR3 loop spans 14 amino acids. Deletions cut 0 bases from V and 6 bases from J, with 12 bases between. Germline loops: CDR1 LNHNV, CDR2 YYDKDF (reference sequence). CDR3 in amino acids: CATSRELQGSEQYF. CDR3 sequence (DNA): TGTGCCACCAGCAGAGAATTACAGGGAAGCGAGCAGTACTTC.

There are many counts of this clone. This rearrangement joins TRBV28 to TRBJ1-4; 8 bases agree with TRBD1. V shed 7 bases, J shed 7 bases, and the junction held 11 bases outside the gene matches. Per germline, CDR1 MDHEN and CDR2 SYDVKM. The CDR3 is made up of 15 amino acids. In nucleotides, the CDR3 is TGTGCCAGCATCACTAACAGACAGGGGCTTGAAAAACTGTTTTTT. Residues: CASITNRQGLEKLFF.

The J gene is TRBJ2-7, the V gene TRBV12-3 or TRBV12-4; 12 positions agree with TRBD1. V shed 7 bases and J 6 bases; nucleotides not matched to a gene: 7. The CDR3 is made up of 14 amino acids. The CDR3 DNA reads as TGTGCCAGCAAGACCGGGACAGGGGGCATCGAGCAGTACTTC. It is translated as CASKTGTGGIEQYF.

The CDR3 loop reads CASSQGYDYTPLHF. In DNA, the CDR3 is TGTGCCAGCAGTCAGGGCTACGATTATACACCCCTCCACTTT. V gene TRBV12-3 or TRBV12-4 combines with J gene TRBJ1-6, with a weak D call TRBD1 (5 bases). V was shortened by 5 bases and J by 11 bases, with 16 bases between the two germline ends. CDR3 length: 14 amino acids.

This chain links TRBV7-6 with TRBJ1-1, with TRBD1 matching 9 bases. J was trimmed by 2 bases and V by 4 bases; bases with no gene match: 5. The CDR3 sequence is 15 residues long. Germline CDR1 and CDR2: SGHVS and FNYEAQ. CDR3 coding DNA: TGTGCCAGCAGCTCTCCGGGACAGGGTAACACTGAAGCTTTCTTT. Translation: CASSSPGQGNTEAFF.

The rearrangement joins TRBV20-1 to TRBJ2-1, with TRBD2 matching over 10 bases. Germline V gene data show CDR1 as DFQATT and CDR2 as SNEGSKA (reference sequence). The ends lost 6 bases at V and 6 bases at J; junction bases unmatched: 8. The CDR3 has 14 amino acids. In nucleotides, the CDR3 is TGCAGTGCAACAACAAGCGGGAGGGGCAATGAGCAGTTCTTC. It is translated as CSATTSGRGNEQFF.

This clone was picked up many times. This rearrangement joins TRBV7-9 to TRBJ2-1, with 7 bases matching TRBD1. In germline, CDR1 is SEHNR, CDR2 FQNEAQ (reference sequence). V was clipped by 5 bases and J by 6 bases; unmatched bases: 7. The CDR3 is made up of 14 amino acids. The CDR3 nucleotides are TGTGCCAGCAGCCCGCCGACAGGGCGCAATGAGCAGTTCTTC. Amino acid sequence: CASSPPTGRNEQFF.

This clone qualifies as medium-sized. The chain recombines TRBV15 with TRBJ2-7; D is possibly TRBD1 (5 bases). V lost 0 bases and J lost 2, with 11 bases in between. Per germline, CDR1 LNHNV and CDR2 YYDKDF (reference sequence). This CDR3 is built from 15 residues. In DNA, the CDR3 is TGTGCCACCAGCAGAGATGGAGACAGCACCTACGAGCAGTACTTC. Amino acids: CATSRDGDSTYEQYF.

This clone was seen a handful of times. The rearrangement links TRBV6-2 or TRBV6-3 to TRBJ2-7; either TRBD1 or TRBD2 may fit D (6 bases each). The CDR3 sequence is 12 residues long. V was pared by 7 bases and J by 6 bases, with 13 bases between. Germline V CDR1 and CDR2: MNHEY, SVGEGT. Here the CDR3 reads CASTPGGSEQYF. For the CDR3, the DNA is TGTGCCAGCACACCCGGGGGCAGCGAGCAGTACTTC.